This T cell receptor beta chain was obtained from a study of blood T cell repertoires in COVID-19. In the authors' workflow: Nucleated cell number was recorded as an estimate derived from reference gene primer amplification. Sequencing used immunoSEQ multiplex PCR; TCRdb keeps in-frame clones, though not all of them. For V, J and clone size, that table is used; D and trimming come from the DNA. The sample has about 55,000 clones; more than 75% are singletons. The CDR3 is 15 amino acids. CDR1 and CDR2 (germline): MDHEN, SYDVKM. Trimming took 6 bases from V and 5 from J, leaving 16 bases between them. Sequencing was carried out using peripheral blood. The chain has TRBV28 and TRBJ1-4; tentatively, D is TRBD1 (6 bases). The clonotype originates from a woman older than 75 with acute or convalescent COVID-19. The CDR3 bases are TGTGCCAGCAGCCGGTCACAGGGAGAAAATGAAAAACTGTTTTTT. It codes for CASSRSQGENEKLFF.